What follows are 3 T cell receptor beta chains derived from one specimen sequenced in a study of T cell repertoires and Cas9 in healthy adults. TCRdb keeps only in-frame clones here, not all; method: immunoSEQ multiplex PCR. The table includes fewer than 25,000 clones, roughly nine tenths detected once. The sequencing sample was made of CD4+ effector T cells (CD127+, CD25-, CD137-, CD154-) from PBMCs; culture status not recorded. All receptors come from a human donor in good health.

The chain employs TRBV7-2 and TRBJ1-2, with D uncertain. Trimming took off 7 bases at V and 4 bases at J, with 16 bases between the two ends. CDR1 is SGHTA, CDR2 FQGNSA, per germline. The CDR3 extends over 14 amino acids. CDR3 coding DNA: TGTGCCAGCACCATACTGAGGGCGGCCTATGGCTACACCTTC. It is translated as CASTILRAAYGYTF. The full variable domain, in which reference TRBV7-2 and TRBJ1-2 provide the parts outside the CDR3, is GAGVSQSPSNKVTEKGKDVELRCDPISGHTALYWYRQSLGQGLEFLIYFQGNSAPDKSGLPSDRFSAERTGGSVSTLTIQRTQQEDSAVYLCASTILRAAYGYTFGSGTRLTVV.

CDR3 in amino acids: CASSGGQNLNEKLFF. CDR3 bases: TGTGCCAGCAGTGGGGGACAGAACCTTAATGAAAAACTGTTTTTT. J is TRBJ1-4 and V is TRBV6-5; TRBD1 matches 7 bases. Germline V lookup: CDR1 MNHEY, CDR2 SVGAGI. This CDR3 is built from 15 residues. Trimming took 5 bases from V and 4 from J; bases not matched to a gene: 7.

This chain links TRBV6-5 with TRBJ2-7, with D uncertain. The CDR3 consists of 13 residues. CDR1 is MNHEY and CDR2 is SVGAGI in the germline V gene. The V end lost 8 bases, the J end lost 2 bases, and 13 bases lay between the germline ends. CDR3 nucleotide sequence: TGTGCCAGCTTCTCCGGTAGCCCCTACGAGCAGTACTTC. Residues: CASFSGSPYEQYF.